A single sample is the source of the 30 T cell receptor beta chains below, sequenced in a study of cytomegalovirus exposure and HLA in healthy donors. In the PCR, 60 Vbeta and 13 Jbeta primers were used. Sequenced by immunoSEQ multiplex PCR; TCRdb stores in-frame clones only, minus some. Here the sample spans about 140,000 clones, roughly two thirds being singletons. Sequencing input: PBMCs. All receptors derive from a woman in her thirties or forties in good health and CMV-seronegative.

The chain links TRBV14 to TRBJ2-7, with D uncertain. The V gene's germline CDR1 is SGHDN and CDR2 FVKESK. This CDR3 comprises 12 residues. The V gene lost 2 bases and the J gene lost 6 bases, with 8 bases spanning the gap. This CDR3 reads CASSQPPPEQYF. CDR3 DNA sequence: TGTGCCAGCAGCCAACCTCCTCCCGAGCAGTACTTC.

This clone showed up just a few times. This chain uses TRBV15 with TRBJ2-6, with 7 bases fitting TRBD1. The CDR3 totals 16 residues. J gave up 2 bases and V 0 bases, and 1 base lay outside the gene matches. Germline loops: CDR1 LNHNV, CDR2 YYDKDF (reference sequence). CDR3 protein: CATSREDRAGANVLTF. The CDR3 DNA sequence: TGTGCCACCAGCAGAGAAGACAGGGCTGGGGCCAACGTCCTGACTTTC. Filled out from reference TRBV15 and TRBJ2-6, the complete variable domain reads DAMVIQNPRYQVTQFGKPVTLSCSQTLNHNVMYWYQQKSSQAPKLLFHYYDKDFNNEADTPDNFQSRRPNTSFCFLDIRSPGLGDTAMYLCATSREDRAGANVLTFGAGSRLTVL.

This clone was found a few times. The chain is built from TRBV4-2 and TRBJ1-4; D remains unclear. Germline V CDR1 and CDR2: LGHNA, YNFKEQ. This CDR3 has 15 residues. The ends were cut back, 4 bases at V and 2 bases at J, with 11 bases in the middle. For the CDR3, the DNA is TGTGCCAGCAGCCGCGGGGAGTTGACTAATGAAAAACTGTTTTTT. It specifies CASSRGELTNEKLFF.

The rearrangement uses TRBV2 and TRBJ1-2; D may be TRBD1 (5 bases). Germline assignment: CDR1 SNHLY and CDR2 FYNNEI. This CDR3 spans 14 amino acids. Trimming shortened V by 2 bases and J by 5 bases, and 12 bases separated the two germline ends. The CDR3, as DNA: TGTGCCAGCAGTGAAATGGGGGGGAGGTATGGCTACACCTTC. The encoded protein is CASSEMGGRYGYTF.

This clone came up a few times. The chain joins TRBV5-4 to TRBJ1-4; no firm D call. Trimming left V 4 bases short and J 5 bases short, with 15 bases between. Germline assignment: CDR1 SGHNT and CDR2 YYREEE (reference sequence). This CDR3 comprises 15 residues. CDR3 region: CASSPTGSPNEKLFF. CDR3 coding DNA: TGTGCCAGCAGCCCTACCGGGAGCCCAAATGAAAAACTGTTTTTT. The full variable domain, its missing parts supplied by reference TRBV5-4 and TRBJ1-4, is ETGVTQSPTHLIKTRGQQVTLRCSSQSGHNTVSWYQQALGQGPQFIFQYYREEENGRGNFPPRFSGLQFPNYSSELNVNALELDDSALYLCASSPTGSPNEKLFFGSGTQLSVL.

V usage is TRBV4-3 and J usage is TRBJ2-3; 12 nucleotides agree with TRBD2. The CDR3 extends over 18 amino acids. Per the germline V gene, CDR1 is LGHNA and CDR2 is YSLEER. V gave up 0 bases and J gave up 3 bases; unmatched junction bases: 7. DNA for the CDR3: TGCGCCAGCAGCCAAGATGGGCTAGCGGGGGGGCCGACAGATACGCAGTATTTT. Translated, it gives CASSQDGLAGGPTDTQYF.

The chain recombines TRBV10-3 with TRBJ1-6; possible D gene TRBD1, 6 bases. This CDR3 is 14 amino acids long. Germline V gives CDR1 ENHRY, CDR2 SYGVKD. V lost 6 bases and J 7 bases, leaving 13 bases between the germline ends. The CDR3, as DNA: TGTGCCATCAGCACACAGGGCACGAATTCACCCCTCCACTTT. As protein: CAISTQGTNSPLHF.

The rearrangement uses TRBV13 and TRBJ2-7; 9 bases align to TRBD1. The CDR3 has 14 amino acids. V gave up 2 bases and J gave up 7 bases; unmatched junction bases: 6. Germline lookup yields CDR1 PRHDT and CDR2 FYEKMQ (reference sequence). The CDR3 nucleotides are TGTGCCAGCAGCTTAACAGGGGGCGTGGGGGAGCAGTACGTC. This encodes CASSLTGGVGEQYV.

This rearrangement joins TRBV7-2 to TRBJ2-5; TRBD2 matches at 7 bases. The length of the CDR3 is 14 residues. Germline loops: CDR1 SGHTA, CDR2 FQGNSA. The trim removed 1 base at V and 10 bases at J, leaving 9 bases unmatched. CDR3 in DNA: TGTGCCAGCAGCTTAGGGGACTACAGCCCAAACCAGTACTTC. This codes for CASSLGDYSPNQYF.

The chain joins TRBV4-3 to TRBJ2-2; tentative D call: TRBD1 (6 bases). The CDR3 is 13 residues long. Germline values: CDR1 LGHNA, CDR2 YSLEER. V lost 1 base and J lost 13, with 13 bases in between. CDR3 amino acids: CASSQVRQGRLFF. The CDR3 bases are TGCGCCAGCAGCCAAGTGAGGCAGGGGCGGCTGTTTTTT.

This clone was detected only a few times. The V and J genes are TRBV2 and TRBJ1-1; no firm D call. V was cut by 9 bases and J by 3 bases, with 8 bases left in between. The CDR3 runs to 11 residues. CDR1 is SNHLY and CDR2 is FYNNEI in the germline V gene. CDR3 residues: CASTGDTEAFF. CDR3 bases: TGTGCCAGTACCGGGGACACTGAAGCTTTCTTT.

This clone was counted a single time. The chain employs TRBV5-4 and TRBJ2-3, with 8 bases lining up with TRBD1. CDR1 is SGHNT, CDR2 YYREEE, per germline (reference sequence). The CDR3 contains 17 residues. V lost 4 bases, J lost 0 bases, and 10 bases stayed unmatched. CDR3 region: CASSTATGVGSTDTQYF. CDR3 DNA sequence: TGTGCCAGCAGCACCGCGACAGGGGTCGGGAGCACAGATACGCAGTATTTT.

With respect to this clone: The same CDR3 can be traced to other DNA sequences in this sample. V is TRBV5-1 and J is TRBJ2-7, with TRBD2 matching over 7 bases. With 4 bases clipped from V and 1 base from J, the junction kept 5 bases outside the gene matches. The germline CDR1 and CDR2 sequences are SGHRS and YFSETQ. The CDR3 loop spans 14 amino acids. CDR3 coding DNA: TGCGCCAGCAGCCTGGGGGGGGGTTCCTACGAGCAGTACTTC. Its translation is CASSLGGGSYEQYF.

The DNA for the CDR3 is TGTGCCAGCAGCCCCGCGGGGATGGCCGGGGAGCTGTTTTTT. Encoded protein: CASSPAGMAGELFF. V usage is TRBV6-6 and J usage is TRBJ2-2; D is perhaps TRBD2 (6 bases). V lost 6 bases to trimming and J lost 6 bases, with 14 bases between them. The germline gives CDR1 MNHNY, CDR2 SVGAGI (reference sequence). This CDR3 is built from 14 residues.

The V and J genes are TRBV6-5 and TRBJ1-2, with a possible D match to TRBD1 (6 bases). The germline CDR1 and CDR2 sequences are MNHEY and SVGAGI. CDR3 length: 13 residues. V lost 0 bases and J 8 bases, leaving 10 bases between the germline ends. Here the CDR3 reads CASSYSGGRGYTF. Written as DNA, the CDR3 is TGTGCCAGCAGTTACTCAGGGGGACGGGGCTACACCTTC.

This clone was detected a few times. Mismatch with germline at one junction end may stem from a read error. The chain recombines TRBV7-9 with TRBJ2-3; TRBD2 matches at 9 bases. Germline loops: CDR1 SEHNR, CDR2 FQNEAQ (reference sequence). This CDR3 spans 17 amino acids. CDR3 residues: CSSSFDAGGTFTDTQYF. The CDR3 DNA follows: TGTTCCAGCAGCTTTGACGCGGGGGGGACTTTCACAGATACGCAGTATTTT.

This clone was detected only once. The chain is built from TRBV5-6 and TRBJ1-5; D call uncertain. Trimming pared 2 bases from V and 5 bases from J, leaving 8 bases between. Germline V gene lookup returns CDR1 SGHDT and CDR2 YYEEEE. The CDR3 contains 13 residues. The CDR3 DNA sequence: TGTGCCAGCAGCTTAGGGAGATATCAGCCCCAGCATTTT. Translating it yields CASSLGRYQPQHF.

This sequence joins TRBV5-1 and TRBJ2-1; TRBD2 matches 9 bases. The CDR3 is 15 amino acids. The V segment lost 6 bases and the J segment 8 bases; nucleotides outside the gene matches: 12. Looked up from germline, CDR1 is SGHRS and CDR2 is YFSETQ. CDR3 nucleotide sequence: TGCGCCAGCAAGCAGTTCGGACTAGCGTTCGATGAGCAGTTCTTC. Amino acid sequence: CASKQFGLAFDEQFF.

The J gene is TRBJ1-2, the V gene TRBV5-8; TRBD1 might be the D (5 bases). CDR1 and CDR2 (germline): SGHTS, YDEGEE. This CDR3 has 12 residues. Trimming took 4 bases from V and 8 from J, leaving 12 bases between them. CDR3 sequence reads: CASSAGMRGYTF. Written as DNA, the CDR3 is TGTGCCAGCAGCGCAGGGATGAGGGGCTACACCTTC. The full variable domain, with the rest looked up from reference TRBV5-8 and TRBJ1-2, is EAGVTQSPTHLIKTRGQQATLRCSPISGHTSVYWYQQALGLGLQFLLWYDEGEERNRGNFPPRFSGRQFPNYSSELNVNALELEDSALYLCASSAGMRGYTFGSGTRLTVV.

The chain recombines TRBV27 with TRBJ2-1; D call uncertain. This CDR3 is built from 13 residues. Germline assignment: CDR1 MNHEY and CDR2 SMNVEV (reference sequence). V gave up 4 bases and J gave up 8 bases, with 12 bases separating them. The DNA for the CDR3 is TGTGCCAGCAGTTCCCTGGGCTGGGATGAGCAGTTCTTC. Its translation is CASSSLGWDEQFF.

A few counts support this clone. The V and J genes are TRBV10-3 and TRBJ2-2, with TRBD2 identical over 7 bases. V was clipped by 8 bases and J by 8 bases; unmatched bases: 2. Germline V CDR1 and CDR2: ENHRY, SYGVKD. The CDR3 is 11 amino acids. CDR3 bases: TGTGCCATCGGGGAGGGAGGGGAGCTGTTTTTT. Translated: CAIGEGGELFF.

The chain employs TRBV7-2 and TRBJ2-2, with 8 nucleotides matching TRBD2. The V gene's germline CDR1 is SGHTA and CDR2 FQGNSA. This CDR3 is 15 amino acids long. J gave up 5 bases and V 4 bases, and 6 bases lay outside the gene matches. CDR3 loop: CASSSRLATTGELFF. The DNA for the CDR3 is TGTGCCAGCAGCTCTCGACTAGCGACTACCGGGGAGCTGTTTTTT.

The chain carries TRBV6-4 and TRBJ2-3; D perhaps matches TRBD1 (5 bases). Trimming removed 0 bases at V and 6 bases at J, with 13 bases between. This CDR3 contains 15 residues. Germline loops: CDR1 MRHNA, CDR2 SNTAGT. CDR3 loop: CASSDSHGSGDTQYF. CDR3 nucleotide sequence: TGTGCCAGCAGTGACTCTCATGGGTCAGGGGATACGCAGTATTTT.

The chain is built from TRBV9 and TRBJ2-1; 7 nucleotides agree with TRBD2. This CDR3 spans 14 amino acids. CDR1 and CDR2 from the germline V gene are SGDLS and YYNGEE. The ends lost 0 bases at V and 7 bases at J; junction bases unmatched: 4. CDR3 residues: CASSVELARNEQFF. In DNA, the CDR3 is TGTGCCAGCAGCGTAGAACTAGCGCGAAATGAGCAGTTCTTC.

The CDR3 protein is CASSTDGQASGNTIYF. Written as DNA, the CDR3 is TGTGCCAGCAGTACCGATGGACAAGCCTCTGGAAACACCATATATTTT. The J gene is TRBJ1-3, the V gene TRBV6-6; possibly TRBD1 for D (5 bases). The CDR3 runs 16 residues. Germline loops: CDR1 MNHNY, CDR2 SVGAGI (reference sequence). Trimming shortened V by 5 bases and J by 0 bases, and 14 bases separated the two germline ends.

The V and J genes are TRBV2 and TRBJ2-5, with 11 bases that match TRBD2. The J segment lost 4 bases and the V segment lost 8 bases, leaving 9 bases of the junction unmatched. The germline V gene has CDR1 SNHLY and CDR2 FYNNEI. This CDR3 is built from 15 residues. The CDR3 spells CASSRGTSGRETQYF. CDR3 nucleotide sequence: TGTGCCAGCTCCCGCGGTACTAGCGGGAGAGAGACCCAGTACTTC.

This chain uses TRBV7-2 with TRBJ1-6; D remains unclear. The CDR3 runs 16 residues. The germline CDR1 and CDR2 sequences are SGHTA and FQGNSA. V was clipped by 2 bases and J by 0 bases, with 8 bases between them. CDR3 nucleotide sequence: TGTGCCAGCAGCTTATGGGCGAGCTCCTATAATTCACCCCTCCACTTT. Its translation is CASSLWASSYNSPLHF.

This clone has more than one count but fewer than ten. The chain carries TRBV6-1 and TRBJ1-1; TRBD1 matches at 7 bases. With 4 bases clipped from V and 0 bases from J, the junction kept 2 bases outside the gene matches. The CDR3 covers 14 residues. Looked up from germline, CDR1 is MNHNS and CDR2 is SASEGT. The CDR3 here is CASSADRLNTEAFF. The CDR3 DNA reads TGTGCCAGCAGTGCGGACAGGCTGAACACTGAAGCTTTCTTT.

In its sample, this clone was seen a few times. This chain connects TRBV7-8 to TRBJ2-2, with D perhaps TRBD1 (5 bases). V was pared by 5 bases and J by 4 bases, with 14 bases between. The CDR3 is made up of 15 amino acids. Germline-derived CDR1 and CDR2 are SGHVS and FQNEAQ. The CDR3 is CASSPGSSGTGELFF. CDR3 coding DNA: TGTGCCAGCAGCCCAGGGTCTAGTGGCACCGGGGAGCTGTTTTTT.

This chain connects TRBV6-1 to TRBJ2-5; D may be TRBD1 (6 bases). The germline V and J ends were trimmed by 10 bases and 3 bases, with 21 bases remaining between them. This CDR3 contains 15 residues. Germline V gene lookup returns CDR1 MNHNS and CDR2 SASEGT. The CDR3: CATNLAGQGKETQYF. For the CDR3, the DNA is TGTGCCACCAACCTGGCGGGTCAGGGGAAAGAGACCCAGTACTTC.